Shown below are 12 T cell receptor beta chains from a single sample sequenced in a study of radiation and T cells in renal cell carcinoma. The treatment was: treatment-naive control, cytoreductive nephrectomy. Generated by immunoSEQ multiplex PCR, the TCRdb table keeps only in-frame clones and is missing some. The sample lists about 10,000 clones, over 50% seen once, with about 8.9% in the top ten. This sample comprised tumor tissue, obtained from a patient whose treatment was nephrectomy without radiotherapy. The receptor source for this set is a man aged 35 to 55 with renal cell carcinoma.

The chain is built from TRBV20-1 and TRBJ2-1; no clear D gene. Germline V gene lookup returns CDR1 DFQATT and CDR2 SNEGSKA (reference sequence). V gave up 3 bases and J gave up 8 bases, with 8 bases separating them. The CDR3 is made up of 11 amino acids. CDR3 nucleotide sequence: TGCAGTGCTAGTCCCCTAGATGAGCAGTTCTTC. It specifies CSASPLDEQFF.

In this sample, this clone is medium-sized. V is TRBV15 and J is TRBJ1-1, with 7 bases that match TRBD1. Germline CDR1 reads LNHNV; CDR2 reads YYDKDF (reference sequence). The J segment lost 6 bases and the V segment lost 4 bases, leaving 14 bases of the junction unmatched. The CDR3 loop spans 16 amino acids. CDR3 bases: TGTGCCACCAGCAAAGGGACAGCCTCGATGAAGGCTGAAGCTTTCTTT. Translating it yields CATSKGTASMKAEAFF. Together with reference TRBV15 and TRBJ1-1, the CDR3 gives the full variable domain: DAMVIQNPRYQVTQFGKPVTLSCSQTLNHNVMYWYQQKSSQAPKLLFHYYDKDFNNEADTPDNFQSRRPNTSFCFLDIRSPGLGDTAMYLCATSKGTASMKAEAFFGQGTRLTVV.

V usage is TRBV27 and J usage is TRBJ1-4, with D perhaps matching TRBD1 (5 bases). There are 14 residues in the CDR3. The ends were cut back, 6 bases at V and 3 bases at J, with 11 bases in the middle. CDR1 and CDR2 from the germline V gene are MNHEY and SMNVEV (reference sequence). The CDR3 reads CASRGAEANEKLFF. The CDR3 DNA sequence: TGTGCCAGCAGAGGGGCAGAGGCTAATGAAAAACTGTTTTTT.

This chain uses TRBV6-4 with TRBJ2-3; 7 nucleotides match TRBD2. V was clipped by 3 bases and J by 5 bases; unmatched bases: 5. CDR3 length equals 14 residues. CDR1 and CDR2 from the germline V gene are MRHNA and SNTAGT. CDR3 sequence reads: CASSEKAGEDTQYF. The CDR3 nucleotides read TGTGCCAGCAGTGAAAAGGCGGGAGAAGATACGCAGTATTTT.

The chain is built from TRBV11-1 and TRBJ2-1, with D perhaps TRBD2 (6 bases). The length of the CDR3 is 17 residues. The V gene lost 3 bases and the J gene lost 0 bases, with 15 bases spanning the gap. CDR1 is SGHAT and CDR2 is FQDESV in the germline V gene (reference sequence). This chain's CDR3 is CASSFRAGGISYNEQFF. CDR3 nucleotide sequence: TGTGCCAGCAGCTTTCGAGCTGGAGGGATCTCCTACAATGAGCAGTTCTTC.

This clone has a handful of counts. This chain joins TRBV19 and TRBJ2-3; tentative D call: TRBD2 (5 bases). This CDR3 spans 14 amino acids. V was trimmed by 5 bases and J by 0 bases, leaving 9 bases between them. The germline V gene encodes CDR1 LNHDA and CDR2 SQIVND (reference sequence). DNA of the CDR3: TGTGCCAGTAGTTCACAGCGGAGCACAGATACGCAGTATTTT. Its translation is CASSSQRSTDTQYF.

The chain joins TRBV19 to TRBJ2-1; D may correspond to TRBD1 or TRBD2 (6 bases each). The germline V gene has CDR1 LNHDA and CDR2 SQIVND (reference sequence). The CDR3 has 14 residues. V was pared by 4 bases and J by 8 bases, with 15 bases between. This chain's CDR3 is CASSKAGEADEQFF. DNA for the CDR3: TGTGCCAGTAGTAAGGCAGGGGAGGCCGATGAGCAGTTCTTC. Filled out from reference TRBV19 and TRBJ2-1, the complete variable domain reads DGGITQSPKYLFRKEGQNVTLSCEQNLNHDAMYWYRQDPGQGLRLIYYSQIVNDFQKGDIAEGYSVSREKKESFPLTVTSAQKNPTAFYLCASSKAGEADEQFFGPGTRLTVL.

The chain joins TRBV7-2 to TRBJ1-6; D is ambiguous. From germline, CDR1 is SGHTA and CDR2 FQGNSA. With 6 bases removed from V and 13 bases from J, the gap between germline ends came to 19 bases. This CDR3 region has 14 residues. The CDR3 spells CASSPAGSHGPLHF. The CDR3 DNA reads as TGTGCCAGCAGTCCAGCGGGATCTCACGGGCCCCTCCACTTT.

This chain connects TRBV14 to TRBJ1-2; 7 positions match TRBD1. Trimming cost V 3 bases and J 3 bases; bases outside gene matches: 10. Germline lookup yields CDR1 SGHDN and CDR2 FVKESK. CDR3 length: 16 residues. The CDR3 reads CASSHPGQDFDYGYTF. The DNA for the CDR3 is TGTGCCAGCAGCCACCCTGGACAGGACTTTGACTATGGCTACACCTTC.

Sample share makes this clone medium-sized (0.01 to 0.1%). The chain carries TRBV27 and TRBJ2-4; 7 bases line up with TRBD1. CDR3 length: 13 residues. CDR1 is MNHEY, CDR2 SMNVEV, per germline (reference sequence). V trimming: 6 bases; J trimming: 3 bases; junction bases outside the gene matches: 2. CDR3 loop: CASRTGSKNIQYF. In DNA form, the CDR3 reads TGTGCCAGCAGGACAGGGAGCAAAAACATTCAGTACTTC.

This clone was seen a single time. V usage is TRBV2 and J usage is TRBJ2-1, with 10 bases that match TRBD2. Per germline, CDR1 SNHLY and CDR2 FYNNEI. Trimming took 6 bases from V and 6 from J; bases not matched to a gene: 2. The CDR3 is made up of 13 amino acids. This chain's CDR3 is CASRTSGTNEQFF. The CDR3 coding sequence is TGTGCCAGCAGAACTAGCGGGACCAATGAGCAGTTCTTC.

The chain recombines TRBV7-8 with TRBJ1-4; tentative D call: TRBD1 (5 bases). Germline V CDR1 and CDR2: SGHVS, FQNEAQ. Trimming took off 3 bases at V and 8 bases at J, with 13 bases between the two ends. The CDR3 spans 14 residues. In nucleotides, the CDR3 is TGTGCCAGCAGCTTGGGGGGACCGAGGGAAAAACTGTTTTTT. Translation gives CASSLGGPREKLFF. The full variable domain, completed using reference TRBV7-8 and TRBJ1-4, is GAGVSQSPRYKVAKRGQDVALRCDPISGHVSLFWYQQALGQGPEFLTYFQNEAQLDKSGLPSDRFFAERPEGSVSTLKIQRTQQEDSAVYLCASSLGGPREKLFFGSGTQLSVL.